This T cell receptor (beta chain) was identified during a study of blood T cell repertoires in COVID-19. Study overall: Sample material is recorded as cDNA or gDNA derived from T cells, B-cell-depleted T cells, or PBMCs.

Trimming cost V 2 bases and J 6 bases, with 13 bases left between them. The CDR3 spans 14 residues. Germline V gene data show CDR1 as MNHEY and CDR2 as SVGAGI. Clones were read by immunoSEQ multiplex PCR, and TCRdb kept only the in-frame ones, dropping some. The sample holds under 300,000 clones, about 82% seen once. The rearrangement joins TRBV6-5 to TRBJ1-2, with TRBD1 as a possible D gene (6 bases). The sample taken for sequencing was peripheral blood. The clonotype was recovered from an older woman with active or convalescent COVID-19. As DNA, the CDR3 is TGTGCCAGCAGTTACGGCCCAGGGGCACATGGCTACACCTTC. Protein product: CASSYGPGAHGYTF.